These 8 T cell receptor beta chains came from one sample sequenced in a study of shared clonotypes between healthy human individuals. TCRdb keeps only in-frame clones here, not all; method: immunoSEQ multiplex PCR. The repertoire holds about 520,000 clones, with roughly 95% as singletons. Sequenced: naive CD4+ T cells sorted from blood. Subset denoted: CD45RA+ positively selected. All receptors come from a woman in her thirties in good health.

The CDR3 here is CASSYTAQGAPYEQYF. The CDR3, as DNA: TGTGCCAGCAGTTACACGGCCCAGGGGGCTCCCTACGAGCAGTACTTC. The chain is built from TRBV6-5 and TRBJ2-5, with 8 bases identical to TRBD1. The DNA end is a closer match to TRBJ2-7, so the J assignment may be wrong. This CDR3 is 16 amino acids long. Germline lookup yields CDR1 MNHEY and CDR2 SVGAGI.

The chain employs TRBV5-1 and TRBJ1-2; possibly TRBD1 for D (5 bases). The V end lost 0 bases, the J end lost 5 bases, and 20 bases lay between the germline ends. The CDR3 runs 17 residues. Germline values: CDR1 SGHRS, CDR2 YFSETQ. For the CDR3, the DNA is TGCGCCAGCAGCTTGGTTGGTAGCGGGGCTGGCGTTTATGGCTACACCTTC. It codes for CASSLVGSGAGVYGYTF.

This clone was counted a few times. V and J are TRBV27 and TRBJ2-7; either TRBD1 or TRBD2 may fit D (6 bases each). Trimming took off 7 bases at V and 4 bases at J, with 17 bases between the two ends. Germline values: CDR1 MNHEY, CDR2 SMNVEV (reference sequence). The CDR3 runs 14 residues. CDR3 DNA: TGTGCCAGCAATCATTACCAGGGGACTTACGAGCAGTACTTC. Translating it yields CASNHYQGTYEQYF.

The rearrangement uses TRBV5-1 and TRBJ2-3; 7 bases are a match to TRBD1. Germline loops: CDR1 SGHRS, CDR2 YFSETQ. Trimming took 4 bases from V and 0 from J; bases not matched to a gene: 2. The CDR3 consists of 14 residues. CDR3 loop: CASSKGQSTDTQYF. DNA of the CDR3: TGCGCCAGCAGCAAGGGACAGAGCACAGATACGCAGTATTTT.

CDR3 nucleotides: TGTGCCAGCTCACCCGGGGGGTTCGCGAACACCGGGGAGCTGTTTTTT. This codes for CASSPGGFANTGELFF. The chain carries TRBV18 and TRBJ2-2, with TRBD2 matching 7 bases. Trimming cost V 3 bases and J 0 bases; bases outside gene matches: 4. There are 16 residues in the CDR3. CDR1 and CDR2 (germline): KGHSH, LQKENI.

The rearrangement links TRBV2 to TRBJ2-5; perhaps TRBD2 as D (6 bases). Trimming shortened V by 4 bases and J by 11 bases, and 20 bases separated the two germline ends. The CDR3 has 14 amino acids. Germline lookup yields CDR1 SNHLY and CDR2 FYNNEI. CDR3 in amino acids: CASSVVRTTGEQYF. As DNA, the CDR3 is TGTGCCAGCAGTGTTGTCAGGACCACGGGGGAGCAGTACTTC.

This rearrangement joins TRBV19 to TRBJ1-2; D remains unclear. Germline-derived CDR1 and CDR2 are LNHDA and SQIVND (reference sequence). There are 14 residues in the CDR3. The ends were cut back, 2 bases at V and 8 bases at J, with 15 bases in the middle. CDR3 in amino acids: CASSITPQAWGYTF. CDR3 coding DNA: TGTGCCAGTAGTATAACGCCTCAGGCTTGGGGCTACACCTTC.

The chain joins TRBV5-1 to TRBJ2-7; no definite D call. This CDR3 has 14 amino acids. CDR1 SGHRS and CDR2 YFSETQ come from the germline V gene. Deletions cut 1 base from V and 1 base from J, with 9 bases between. The CDR3: CASSLSIPSYEQYF. Here the CDR3 DNA reads TGCGCCAGCAGCTTGTCTATACCTTCCTACGAGCAGTACTTC. The full variable domain, in which reference TRBV5-1 and TRBJ2-7 provide the parts outside the CDR3, is KAGVTQTPRYLIKTRGQQVTLSCSPISGHRSVSWYQQTPGQGLQFLFEYFSETQRNKGNFPGRFSGRQFSNSRSEMNVSTLELGDSALYLCASSLSIPSYEQYFGPGTRLTVT.